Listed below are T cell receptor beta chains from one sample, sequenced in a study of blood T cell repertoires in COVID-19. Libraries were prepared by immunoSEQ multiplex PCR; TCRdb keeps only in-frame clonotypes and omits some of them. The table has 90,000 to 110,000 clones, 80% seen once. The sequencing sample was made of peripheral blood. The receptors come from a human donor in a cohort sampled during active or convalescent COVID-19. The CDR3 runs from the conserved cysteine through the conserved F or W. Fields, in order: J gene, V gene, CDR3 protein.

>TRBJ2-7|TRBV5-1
CASSPPGQGIRNEQYF
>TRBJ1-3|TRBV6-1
CASSDDRRQSSGNTIYF
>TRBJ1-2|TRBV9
CASSVDPGGYGYTF
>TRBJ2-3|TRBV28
CASSLFGRDTDTQYF
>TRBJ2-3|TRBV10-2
CASSDVAFGFAGTSTDTQYF
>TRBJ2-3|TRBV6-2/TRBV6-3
CASSYVPTLAGAYTDTQYF
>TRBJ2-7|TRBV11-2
CASSGTGGLTYEQYF
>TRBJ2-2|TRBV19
CASSTGTLNTGELFF
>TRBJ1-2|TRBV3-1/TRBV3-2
CASSQPRVGYTF
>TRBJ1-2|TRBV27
CASSSWGGGGYTF
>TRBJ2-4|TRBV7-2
CASSLVGGGAIQYF
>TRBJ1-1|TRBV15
CATSRDLGGTEAFF
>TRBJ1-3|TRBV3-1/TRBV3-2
CASSQKGGIGNTIYF
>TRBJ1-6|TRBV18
CASSPPWGSTNSPLHF
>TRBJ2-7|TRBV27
CASSSRSTGTGSYEQYF
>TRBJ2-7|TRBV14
CASSRAAPYEQYF
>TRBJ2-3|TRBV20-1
CSASSPSERTDTQYF
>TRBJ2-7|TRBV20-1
CSASVGLAGEQYF
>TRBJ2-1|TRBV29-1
CIGRGSGEQFF
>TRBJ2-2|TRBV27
CASNPVRSLNTGELFF
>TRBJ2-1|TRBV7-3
CASGTSSDSSYNEQFF
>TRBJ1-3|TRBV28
CASSFDGRSSTIYF
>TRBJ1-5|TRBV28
CASSFPGQGFYSNQPQHF
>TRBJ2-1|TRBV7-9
CASSLSDWRGGRTYNEQFF
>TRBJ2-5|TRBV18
CASSSRLAGGLWETQYF
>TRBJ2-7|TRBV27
CASSLQGHRPYEQYF
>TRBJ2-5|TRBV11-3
CASSGTRGGETQYF
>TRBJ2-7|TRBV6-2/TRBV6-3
CASSKGQNSYEQYF
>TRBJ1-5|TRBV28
CASSFWGRNNQPQHF
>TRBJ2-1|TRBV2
CASSETLAGGNEQFF
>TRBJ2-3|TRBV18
CASSPLAGGTDTQYF
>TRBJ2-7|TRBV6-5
CASSYVPFYEQYF
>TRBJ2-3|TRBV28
CASSFGGGGSIDTQYF
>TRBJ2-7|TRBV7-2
CASSPPGTAGSEQYF
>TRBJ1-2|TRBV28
CASSFYNGYTF
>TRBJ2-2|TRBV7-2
CASSLYGSGFGELFF
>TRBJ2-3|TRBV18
CASSPPTLAGGDTDTQYF
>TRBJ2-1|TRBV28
CASRRDSSYNEQFF
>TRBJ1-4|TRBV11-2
CASSLDQGSGRREKLFF
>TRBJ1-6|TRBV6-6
CASSSNSPLHF
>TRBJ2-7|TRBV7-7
CASSFGAGGFYEQYF